This T cell receptor (beta chain) emerged from a study of monozygotic twins with inflammatory bowel disease. The germline gives CDR1 SGHTA, CDR2 FQGNSA. The CDR3 is 15 residues long. TCRdb re-called the 5' RACE reads; every CDR3 protein appears as one record, without DNA. The listing records hundreds of thousands of distinct CDR3 sequences. Sequencing was performed on blood. The genes are TRBV7-2 and TRBJ1-1; TCRdb outputs TRBD1, but without DNA this stays unchecked. This receptor was obtained from a human donor with ulcerative colitis or Crohn's disease, or a healthy co-twin of an affected twin (not recorded which). This CDR3 is CASSLAQGRITEAFF.